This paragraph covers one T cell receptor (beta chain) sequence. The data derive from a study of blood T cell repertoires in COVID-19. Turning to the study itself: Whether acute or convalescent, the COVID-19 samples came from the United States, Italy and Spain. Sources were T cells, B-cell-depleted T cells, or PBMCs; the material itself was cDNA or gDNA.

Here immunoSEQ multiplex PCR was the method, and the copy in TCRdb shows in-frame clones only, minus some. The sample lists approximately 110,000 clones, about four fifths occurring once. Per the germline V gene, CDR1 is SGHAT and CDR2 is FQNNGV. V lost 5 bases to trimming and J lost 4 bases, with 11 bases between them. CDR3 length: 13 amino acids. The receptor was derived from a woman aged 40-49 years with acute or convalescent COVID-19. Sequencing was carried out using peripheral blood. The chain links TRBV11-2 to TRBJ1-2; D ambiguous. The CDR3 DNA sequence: TGTGCCAGCAGCACCGGCGGGCTCTATGGCTACACCTTC. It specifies CASSTGGLYGYTF.